This T cell receptor (beta chain) was documented in a study of T-cell memory formation after mild COVID-19. Study outcomes and limitations: The SARS-CoV-2 specificity of second-wave clones reaching peak at day 37 remained unverified. Clones which contracted sat mainly in CM and EM if CD4+, and in EMRA if CD8+. Clones that shrank (day 15 to 85) were balanced CD4/CD8, whereas later expanders leaned CD4+. Some clones that responded turned up in pre-infection memory, which suggests that cross-reactive memory joined in.

The CDR3 extends over 14 amino acids. Trimming removed 4 bases from V and 6 bases from J; junction bases left unmatched: 3. Germline V gene lookup returns CDR1 SGHRS and CDR2 YFSETQ. With respect to this clonotype: Its cognate antigen is unknown.

TCRdb passed the 5' RACE reads through MiXCR, listing each CDR3 protein once. The sample carries around 250,000 distinct CDR3 sequences, roughly 10% recorded once. The sequence was obtained from a man aged 18 to 29 who had mild COVID-19 (a few samples of this study predate the infection). Cell type and time point are not known. What was sequenced was PBMCs or a T cell subset sorted from them (not recorded which). The J gene is TRBJ2-1, the V gene TRBV5-1; 11 bases are shared with TRBD2. CDR3 nucleotides: TGCGCCAGCAGCGCGGGACTAGCGGCCAATGAGCAGTTCTTC. Residues: CASSAGLAANEQFF.